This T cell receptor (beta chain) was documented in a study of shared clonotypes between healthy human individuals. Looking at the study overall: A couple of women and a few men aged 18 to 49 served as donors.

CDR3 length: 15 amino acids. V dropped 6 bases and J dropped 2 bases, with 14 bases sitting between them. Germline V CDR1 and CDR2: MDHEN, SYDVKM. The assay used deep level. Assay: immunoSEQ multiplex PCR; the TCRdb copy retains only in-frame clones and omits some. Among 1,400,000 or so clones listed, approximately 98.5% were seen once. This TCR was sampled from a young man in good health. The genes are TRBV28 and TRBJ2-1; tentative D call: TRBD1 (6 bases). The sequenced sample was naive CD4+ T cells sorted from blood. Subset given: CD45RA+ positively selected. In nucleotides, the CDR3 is TGTGCCAGCAGACCTTGGCAGGGGACCTACAATGAGCAGTTCTTC. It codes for CASRPWQGTYNEQFF.